These 9 T cell receptor beta chains came from one sample sequenced in a study of early T cells in non-severe SARS-CoV-2 infection. In TCRdb, the 5' RACE reads were re-called with MiXCR into one record per CDR3 protein. The data hold 60,000 to 75,000 distinct CDR3 sequences, with 12% observed a single time. Sequences were obtained from whole blood. These receptors originate from an adult who was a healthcare worker with PCR-confirmed SARS-CoV-2 infection or an uninfected control (not recorded which).

In its sample, this clonotype was seen a few times. The rearrangement links TRBV29-1 to TRBJ2-2, with D tentatively TRBD1 (7 bases). Germline lookup yields CDR1 SQVTM and CDR2 ANQGSEA. This CDR3 spans 16 amino acids. V lost 7 bases, J lost 2 bases, and 20 bases lay in between. CDR3 nucleotide sequence: TGCAGCGCACTCGGCCAGGGGGAGGTCAACACCGGGGAGCTGTTTTTT. Translation gives CSALGQGEVNTGELFF.

The rearrangement joins TRBV7-2 to TRBJ2-6; no definite D call. Germline V CDR1 and CDR2: SGHTA, FQGNSA. Trimming removed 4 bases at V and 0 bases at J, with 16 bases between. The CDR3 sequence is 18 residues long. This chain's CDR3 is CASSYGRGRVSGANVLTF. The CDR3 DNA reads as TGTGCCAGCAGCTACGGACGAGGTCGGGTCTCTGGGGCCAACGTCCTGACTTTC.

V gene TRBV12-3 or TRBV12-4 combines with J gene TRBJ2-5, with 13 bases identical to TRBD2. V was pared by 6 bases and J by 3 bases, with 10 bases of the junction left unmatched. The CDR3 sequence is 17 residues long. CDR3 residues: CASSSWGLAGYEETQYF. For the CDR3, the DNA is TGTGCCAGCAGCTCGTGGGGACTAGCGGGGTATGAAGAGACCCAGTACTTC.

This chain uses TRBV27 with TRBJ2-1, with 10 bases lining up with TRBD2. The germline CDR1 and CDR2 sequences are MNHEY and SMNVEV (reference sequence). V lost 8 bases, J lost 8 bases, and 9 bases stayed unmatched. The CDR3 has 14 residues. CDR3 region: CASGSGRASDEQFF. The CDR3 region has the DNA TGTGCCAGCGGAAGCGGGAGGGCGTCGGATGAGCAGTTCTTC.

This chain connects TRBV19 to TRBJ2-3; 11 bases are a match to TRBD2. The germline CDR1 and CDR2 sequences are LNHDA and SQIVND (reference sequence). CDR3 length equals 15 residues. V dropped 6 bases and J dropped 2; count of bases not matched to a gene: 4. CDR3: CASRRLAGLTDTQYF. The CDR3 DNA follows: TGTGCCAGTAGGAGACTAGCGGGGCTCACAGATACGCAGTATTTT.

The chain couples TRBV7-8 to TRBJ1-2, with D unresolved. V dropped 0 bases and J dropped 2 bases, with 4 bases sitting between them. The CDR3 sequence is 13 residues long. CDR1 SGHVS and CDR2 FQNEAQ come from the germline V gene. The CDR3 DNA sequence: TGTGCCAGCAGCTTAGCCCACAACTATGGCTACACCTTC. Its protein product is CASSLAHNYGYTF.

The sample holds a few counts of this clonotype. J is TRBJ2-5 and V is TRBV2; possibly TRBD1 for D (5 bases). V was trimmed by 8 bases and J by 2 bases, leaving 15 bases between them. CDR3 length: 14 residues. CDR1 is SNHLY, CDR2 FYNNEI, per germline. This chain's CDR3 is CASAARQGQETQYF. The CDR3 nucleotides read TGTGCCAGCGCTGCCCGTCAGGGACAAGAGACCCAGTACTTC.

At least ten counts were recorded for this clonotype. The V call is TRBV7-2, the J call TRBJ1-2, with 8 bases identical to TRBD1. J gave up 5 bases and V 3 bases, and 8 bases lay outside the gene matches. Germline V CDR1 and CDR2: SGHTA, FQGNSA. This CDR3 region has 15 residues. The CDR3 protein is CASSLGDRPFYGYTF. The CDR3 nucleotides read TGTGCCAGCAGCTTGGGGGACAGGCCCTTTTATGGCTACACCTTC.

This clonotype was counted many times. The chain has TRBV10-1 and TRBJ1-6; D uncertain. Germline assignment: CDR1 WNHNN and CDR2 SYGVQD (reference sequence). The CDR3 has 11 amino acids. V was clipped by 8 bases and J by 7 bases, with 6 bases between them. The CDR3 DNA reads TGCGCCAGCGTGCACAATTCACCCCTCCACTTT. This codes for CASVHNSPLHF.